The 4 T cell receptor beta chains presented below share a single source sample, sequenced in a study of cytomegalovirus exposure and HLA in healthy donors. The PCR was carried out with 60 Vbeta primers and 13 Jbeta primers. Clones were sequenced by immunoSEQ multiplex PCR, and TCRdb holds only the in-frame ones, with some missing. The sample carries 99,000 or so clones, about 85% recorded once. Input material: PBMCs. The receptors were gathered from a female donor in good health and CMV-seropositive.

CDR3 sequence (DNA): TGTGCCAGCAGCGCCTTAGGGACAGGGGGCGACATTCAGTACTTC. Its translation is CASSALGTGGDIQYF. This sequence joins TRBV27 and TRBJ2-4; TRBD1 matches 12 bases. The CDR3 covers 15 residues. V was pared by 6 bases and J by 8 bases, with 8 bases of the junction left unmatched. Germline CDR1 is MNHEY and CDR2 is SMNVEV (reference sequence).

This clone was seen more than once but under ten times. The gene calls are TRBV5-1 and TRBJ1-5; 7 bases are shared with TRBD1. The CDR3 covers 14 residues. Germline V gives CDR1 SGHRS, CDR2 YFSETQ. The V and J ends lost 4 bases and 2 bases, in that order; junction bases with no gene match: 3. This CDR3 is CASSLTGGNQPQHF. The CDR3 DNA is TGCGCCAGCAGCCTTACAGGGGGCAATCAGCCCCAGCATTTT.

The chain recombines TRBV18 with TRBJ2-3; no firm D call. Germline loops: CDR1 KGHSH, CDR2 LQKENI. The CDR3 has 13 amino acids. Trimming took off 3 bases at V and 0 bases at J, with 4 bases between the two ends. CDR3 coding DNA: TGTGCCAGCTCACCCCCGAGCACAGATACGCAGTATTTT. This codes for CASSPPSTDTQYF.

The chain joins TRBV6-1 to TRBJ1-6, with D unresolved. The germline V and J ends were trimmed by 4 bases and 6 bases, with 13 bases remaining between them. CDR1 and CDR2 (germline): MNHNS, SASEGT. This CDR3 region has 15 residues. CDR3 region: CASSGLGGINSPLHF. In DNA, the CDR3 is TGTGCCAGCAGTGGTCTTGGCGGGATTAATTCACCCCTCCACTTT.